This record concerns one TCR beta chain sequence. The CDR3 is 17 residues long. Germline CDR1 and CDR2: SGHTA and FQGTGA. Trimming shortened V by 0 bases and J by 4 bases, and 13 bases separated the two germline ends. This entry comes from a study of blood T cell repertoires in COVID-19. Turning to the study itself: Samples of COVID-19 (acute and convalescent) were obtained from the United States, Italy and Spain. From T cells, B-cell-depleted T cells, or PBMCs came the material, which was cDNA or gDNA.

Source study methods: Amplified reference gene primers provided the basis for estimating nucleated cell counts. Assay: immunoSEQ multiplex PCR; the TCRdb copy retains only in-frame clones and omits some. V and J calls and clone size come straight from that table; D and trimming were deduced from the DNA. Of some 150,000 clones listed, roughly nine tenths are singletons. This TCR derives from a woman in her sixties with active COVID-19. Sequenced input: peripheral blood. The gene calls are TRBV7-3 and TRBJ2-6; a possible D gene is TRBD2 (6 bases). The CDR3 DNA is TGTGCCAGCAGCTTAACTAGCGGCTCTGCCGGGGCCAACGTCCTGACTTTC. The encoded protein is CASSLTSGSAGANVLTF.